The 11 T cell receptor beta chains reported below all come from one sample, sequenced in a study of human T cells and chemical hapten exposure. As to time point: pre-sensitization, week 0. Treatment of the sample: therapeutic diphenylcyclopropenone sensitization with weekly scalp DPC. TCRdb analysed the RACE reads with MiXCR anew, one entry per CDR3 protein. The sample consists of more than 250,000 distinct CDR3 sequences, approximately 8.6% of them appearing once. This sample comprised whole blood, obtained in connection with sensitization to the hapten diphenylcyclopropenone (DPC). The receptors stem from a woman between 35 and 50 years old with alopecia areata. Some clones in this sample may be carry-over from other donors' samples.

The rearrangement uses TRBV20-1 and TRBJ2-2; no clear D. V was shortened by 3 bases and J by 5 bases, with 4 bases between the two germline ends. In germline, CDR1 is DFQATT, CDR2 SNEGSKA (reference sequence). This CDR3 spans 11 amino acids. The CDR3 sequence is CSARGTGELFF. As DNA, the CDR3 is TGCAGTGCTAGGGGTACCGGGGAGCTGTTTTTT.

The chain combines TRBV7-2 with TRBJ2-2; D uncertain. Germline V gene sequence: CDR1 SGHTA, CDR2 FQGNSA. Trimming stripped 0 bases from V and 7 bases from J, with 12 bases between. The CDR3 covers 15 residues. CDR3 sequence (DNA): TGTGCCAGCAGCTTAGCGGGCCCGATTGTCGGGGAGCTGTTTTTT. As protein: CASSLAGPIVGELFF.

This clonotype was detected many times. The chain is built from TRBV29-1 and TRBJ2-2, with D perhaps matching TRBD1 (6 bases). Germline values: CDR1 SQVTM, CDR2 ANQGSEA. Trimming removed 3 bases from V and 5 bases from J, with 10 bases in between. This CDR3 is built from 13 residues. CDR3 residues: CSVDSQGTGELFF. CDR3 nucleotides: TGCAGCGTTGATTCCCAGGGGACCGGGGAGCTGTTTTTT.

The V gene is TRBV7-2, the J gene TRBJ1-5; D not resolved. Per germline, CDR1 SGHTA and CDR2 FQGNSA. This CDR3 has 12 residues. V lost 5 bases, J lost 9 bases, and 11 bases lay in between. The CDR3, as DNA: TGTGCCAGCAGCGGCGACGGGCTGCCCCAGCATTTT. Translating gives CASSGDGLPQHF.

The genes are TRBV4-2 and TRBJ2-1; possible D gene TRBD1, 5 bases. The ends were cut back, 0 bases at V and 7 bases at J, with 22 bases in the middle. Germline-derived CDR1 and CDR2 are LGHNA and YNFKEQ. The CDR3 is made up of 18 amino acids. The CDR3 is CASSQETVLSPHRNEQFF. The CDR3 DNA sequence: TGTGCCAGCAGCCAAGAAACAGTCCTCTCCCCCCACAGGAATGAGCAGTTCTTC.

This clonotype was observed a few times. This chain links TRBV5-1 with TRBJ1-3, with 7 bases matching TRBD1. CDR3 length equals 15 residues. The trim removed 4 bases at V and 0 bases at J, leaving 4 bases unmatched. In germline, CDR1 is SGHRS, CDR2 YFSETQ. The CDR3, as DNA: TGCGCCAGCAGCACGACAGGGTTCTCTGGAAACACCATATATTTT. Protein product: CASSTTGFSGNTIYF. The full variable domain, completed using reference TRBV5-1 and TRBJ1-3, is KAGVTQTPRYLIKTRGQQVTLSCSPISGHRSVSWYQQTPGQGLQFLFEYFSETQRNKGNFPGRFSGRQFSNSRSEMNVSTLELGDSALYLCASSTTGFSGNTIYFGEGSWLTVV.

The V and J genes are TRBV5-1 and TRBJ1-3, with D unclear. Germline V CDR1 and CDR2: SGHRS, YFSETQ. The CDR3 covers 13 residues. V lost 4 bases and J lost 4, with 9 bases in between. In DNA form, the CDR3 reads TGCGCCAGCAGCCCCGACATAGGAAACACCATATATTTT. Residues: CASSPDIGNTIYF.

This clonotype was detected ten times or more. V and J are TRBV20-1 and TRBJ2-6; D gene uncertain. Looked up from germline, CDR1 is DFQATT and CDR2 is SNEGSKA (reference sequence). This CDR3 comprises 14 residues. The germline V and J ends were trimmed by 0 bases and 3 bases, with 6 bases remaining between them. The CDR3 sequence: CSAREWDGANVLTF. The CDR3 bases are TGCAGTGCTAGAGAATGGGATGGGGCCAACGTCCTGACTTTC.

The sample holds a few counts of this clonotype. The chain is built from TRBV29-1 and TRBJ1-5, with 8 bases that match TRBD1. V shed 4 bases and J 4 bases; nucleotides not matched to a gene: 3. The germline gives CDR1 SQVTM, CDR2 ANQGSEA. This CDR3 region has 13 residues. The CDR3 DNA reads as TGCAGCGTTGGACAGGGGCCGAATCAGCCCCAGCATTTT. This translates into CSVGQGPNQPQHF.

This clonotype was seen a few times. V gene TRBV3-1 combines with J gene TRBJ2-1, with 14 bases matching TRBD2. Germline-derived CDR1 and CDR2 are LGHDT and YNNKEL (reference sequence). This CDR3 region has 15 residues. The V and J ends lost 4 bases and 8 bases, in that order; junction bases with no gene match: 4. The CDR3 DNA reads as TGTGCCAGCAGCCCCGGGACTAGCGGGAGCTATGAGCAGTTCTTC. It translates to CASSPGTSGSYEQFF.

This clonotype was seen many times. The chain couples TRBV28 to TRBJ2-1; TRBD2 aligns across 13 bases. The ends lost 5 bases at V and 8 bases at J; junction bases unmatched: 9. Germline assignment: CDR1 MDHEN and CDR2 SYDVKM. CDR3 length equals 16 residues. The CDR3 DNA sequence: TGTGCCAGCAGTCGATCCGGGACTAGCGGGAAAGATGAGCAGTTCTTC. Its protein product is CASSRSGTSGKDEQFF.